This TCR beta chain was documented in a study of blood T cell repertoires in COVID-19. Across the study: Samples came from the United States, Italy and Spain, spanning acute and convalescent COVID-19. The analysed material was cDNA or gDNA that came from T cells, B-cell-depleted T cells, or PBMCs.

In the original analysis: Reference gene primer amplification in the assay estimated nucleated cell counts. Method: immunoSEQ multiplex PCR; TCRdb's copy keeps in-frame clones and lacks some. V, J and clone size reflect that table, while D and trimming were determined from the DNA. This table holds around 300,000 clones, around 90% found once. V lost 6 bases to trimming and J lost 0 bases, with 13 bases between them. This CDR3 spans 14 amino acids. Per the germline V gene, CDR1 is SGHDT and CDR2 is YYEEEE. The sequence was obtained from a woman younger than 45 with COVID-19, enrolled during active disease. J is TRBJ2-7 and V is TRBV5-6, with D tentatively TRBD1 (6 bases). The sample was peripheral blood. DNA of the CDR3: TGTGCCAGCACCGCAGGGGCCTACTCCTACGAGCAGTACTTC. This translates into CASTAGAYSYEQYF.